This passage covers 8 T cell receptor beta chains from one sample sequenced in a study of vaccination effects on CD4 cells after COVID-19. The protocol was immunoSEQ multiplex PCR, while the TCRdb copy is restricted to in-frame clones and leaves out a portion. This table holds roughly 42,000 clones, 77% found once. Which antigens these TCRs recognize remains unknown. Viral peptide pools were used in the ViraFEST assay to expand antigen-specific CD4+ T cells, and sequencing came afterward. CD4+ T cells were isolated after 10 days of culture. Absence of prior SARS-CoV-2 infection characterized the vaccine recipients, who showed negative nucleocapsid antibodies. Source: CD4+ T cells from PBMCs cultured with HCoV-NL63 spike peptides, taken before COVID-19 vaccination. These receptors all stem from a human donor who received a COVID-19 vaccine.

J is TRBJ2-3 and V is TRBV24-1; TRBD1 matches at 8 bases. The J segment lost 2 bases and the V segment lost 8 bases, leaving 2 bases of the junction unmatched. CDR1 is KGHDR, CDR2 SFDVKD, per germline. The CDR3 length is 13 residues. CDR3 sequence: CATNQGATDTQYF. The CDR3 DNA reads TGTGCCACCAACCAGGGGGCCACAGATACGCAGTATTTT.

This clone was seen once. The chain recombines TRBV2 with TRBJ1-2; maybe TRBD1 (6 bases). CDR1 and CDR2 from the germline V gene are SNHLY and FYNNEI. Trimming shortened V by 8 bases and J by 4 bases, and 11 bases separated the two germline ends. The CDR3 length is 12 residues. In DNA form, the CDR3 reads TGTGCCAGCGGACAGTTCCTCTATGGCTACACCTTC. This encodes CASGQFLYGYTF.

This chain connects TRBV7-2 to TRBJ2-7; 7 positions match TRBD2. Germline V gene sequence: CDR1 SGHTA, CDR2 FQGNSA. The CDR3 spans 15 residues. V lost 4 bases and J lost 3; bases outside the gene matches: 9. CDR3 sequence reads: CASSSQSGGYYEQYV. CDR3 coding DNA: TGTGCCAGCAGCTCACAATCCGGGGGGTACTACGAGCAGTACGTC.

The table lists this clone with a few counts. The genes are TRBV20-1 and TRBJ1-1; perhaps TRBD1 as D (5 bases). This CDR3 spans 11 amino acids. In germline, CDR1 is DFQATT, CDR2 SNEGSKA (reference sequence). The ends were cut back, 8 bases at V and 3 bases at J, with 10 bases in the middle. The CDR3 here is CSSGAHTEAFF. The CDR3 region has the DNA TGCAGTTCCGGGGCCCACACTGAAGCTTTCTTT.

The sample holds one count of this clone. V and J are TRBV28 and TRBJ1-2; D uncertain. The V end was cut by 1 base, the J end by 2 bases, with 8 bases between. In germline, CDR1 is MDHEN, CDR2 SYDVKM. The CDR3 is 14 amino acids. The DNA of the CDR3 is TGTGCCAGCAGTTTATACGGGAAAAACTATGGCTACACCTTC. Translating it yields CASSLYGKNYGYTF.

This clone appeared a single time. The V call is TRBV6-5, the J call TRBJ2-7; D gene ambiguous. The V end lost 2 bases, the J end lost 0 bases, and 11 bases lay between the germline ends. The CDR3 extends over 15 amino acids. Looked up from germline, CDR1 is MNHEY and CDR2 is SVGAGI. CDR3 loop: CASSYPRGSSYEQYV. The DNA for the CDR3 is TGTGCCAGCAGTTACCCCCGCGGAAGCTCCTACGAGCAGTACGTC.

The chain couples TRBV2 to TRBJ2-1; TRBD1 aligns across 9 bases. Germline V gene data show CDR1 as SNHLY and CDR2 as FYNNEI. The CDR3 runs 13 residues. J gave up 7 bases and V 5 bases, and 3 bases lay outside the gene matches. The CDR3 sequence is CASSLQGANEQFF. The CDR3 nucleotides read TGTGCCAGCAGTCTACAGGGGGCGAATGAGCAGTTCTTC. Combining the CDR3 with reference TRBV2 and TRBJ2-1 gives the whole variable domain EPEVTQTPSHQVTQMGQEVILRCVPISNHLYFYWYRQILGQKVEFLVSFYNNEISEKSEIFDDQFSVERPDGSNFTLKIRSTKLEDSAMYFCASSLQGANEQFFGPGTRLTVL.

This clone was observed a few times. This chain joins TRBV30 and TRBJ1-1, with a tentative D call TRBD1 (6 bases). Germline-derived CDR1 and CDR2 are GTSNPN and SVGIG (reference sequence). V lost 4 bases and J 3 bases, leaving 12 bases between the germline ends. The CDR3 has 13 residues. The CDR3 is CAWTGGFYTEAFF. CDR3 nucleotide sequence: TGTGCCTGGACGGGGGGCTTCTACACTGAAGCTTTCTTT. Complete variable domain (other parts from reference TRBV30 and TRBJ1-1): SQTIHQWPATLVQPVGSPLSLECTVEGTSNPNLYWYRQAAGRGLQLLFYSVGIGQISSEVPQNLSASRPQDRQFILSSKKLLLSDSGFYLCAWTGGFYTEAFFGQGTRLTVV.